Below, 3 T cell receptor beta chains from the same sample are listed, as sequenced in a study of T-cell reconstitution after alpha-beta-depleted transplantation in children. The authors prepared the TCRbeta library with unique molecular identifiers. TCRdb analysed the PCR reads with MiXCR anew, one entry per CDR3 protein. The profile shows hundreds of thousands of distinct CDR3 sequences, 10% to 15% of them singletons. The input for sequencing was PBMCs, taken before TCRalphabeta/CD19-depleted stem cell transplant. Receptors were obtained from a girl aged 2 to 10 with congenital amegakaryocytic thrombocytopenia, due to receive a stem cell transplant.

In its sample, this clonotype was seen many times. The CDR3 protein is CSARDRGPTEAFF. The CDR3 coding sequence is TGCAGTGCTAGAGACAGGGGGCCCACTGAAGCTTTCTTT. The V and J genes are TRBV20-1 and TRBJ1-1, with 8 bases fitting TRBD1. There are 13 residues in the CDR3. Trimming took 0 bases from V and 4 from J; bases not matched to a gene: 1. Germline CDR1 and CDR2: DFQATT and SNEGSKA (reference sequence).

This clonotype was seen many times. The chain links TRBV5-1 to TRBJ2-7; 7 positions agree with TRBD1. This CDR3 comprises 13 residues. CDR1 is SGHRS and CDR2 is YFSETQ in the germline V gene. With V trimmed by 4 bases and J by 7 bases, 8 bases remained unmatched. CDR3 loop: CASSPQGLEEQYF. Written as DNA, the CDR3 is TGCGCCAGCAGCCCACAGGGGCTCGAAGAGCAGTACTTC.

The gene calls are TRBV3-1 and TRBJ1-5, with D maybe TRBD1 (6 bases). The V and J ends lost 1 base and 3 bases respectively, with 10 bases between them. CDR1 and CDR2 from the germline V gene are LGHDT and YNNKEL (reference sequence). The CDR3 is made up of 15 amino acids. CDR3 sequence reads: CASSQVQGTNQPQHF. The CDR3 coding sequence is TGTGCCAGCAGCCAAGTACAGGGTACCAATCAGCCCCAGCATTTT.